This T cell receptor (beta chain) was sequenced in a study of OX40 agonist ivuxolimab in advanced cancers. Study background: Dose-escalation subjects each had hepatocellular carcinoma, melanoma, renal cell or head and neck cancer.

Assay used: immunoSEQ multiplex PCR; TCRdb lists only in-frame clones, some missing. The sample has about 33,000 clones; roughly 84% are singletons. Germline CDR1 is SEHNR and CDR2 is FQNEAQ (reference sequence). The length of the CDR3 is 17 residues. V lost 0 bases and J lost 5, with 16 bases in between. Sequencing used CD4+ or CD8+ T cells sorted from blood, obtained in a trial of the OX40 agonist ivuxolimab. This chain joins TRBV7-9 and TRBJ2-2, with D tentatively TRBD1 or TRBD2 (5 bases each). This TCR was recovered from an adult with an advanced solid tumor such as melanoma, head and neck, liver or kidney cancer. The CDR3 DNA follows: TGTGCCAGCAGCTTAGCTTACGTGGGACCTAGGACCGGGGAGCTGTTTTTT. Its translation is CASSLAYVGPRTGELFF.